This entry describes one T cell receptor (beta chain). CDR3 length: 17 amino acids. This entry belongs to a study of blood T cell repertoires in COVID-19. Study details: There were acute and convalescent COVID-19 samples, and they came from the United States, Italy and Spain. Sample material is recorded as cDNA or gDNA derived from T cells, B-cell-depleted T cells, or PBMCs.

One Seattle source followed patients from active infection through their disease course. Per the original methods: Cell counts per sample came from amplifying reference gene primers. This table comes from immunoSEQ multiplex PCR, and its TCRdb copy is limited to in-frame clones, with some not included. V and J calls and clone size are those listed in that table; D and trimming were worked out from the DNA. Among about 180,000 clones listed, about four fifths were seen once. The sequencing sample was made of peripheral blood. The TCR originated in a woman between 65 and 79 years old with COVID-19, enrolled during active disease. The chain recombines TRBV21-1 with TRBJ2-7; TRBD2, the table's D call, was not compared with the DNA. TRBV21-1 is deemed a pseudogene. In DNA, the CDR3 is TGTGCCAGCAGCCCGCAGTCGGGCCGGGGGACCTCCTACGAGCAGTACTTC. As protein: CASSPQSGRGTSYEQYF.